Listed below are T cell receptor beta chains from one sample, sequenced in a study of identical twins. TCRdb reprocessed the 5' RACE reads via MiXCR and lists one record per CDR3 protein. The sample carries around 500,000 distinct CDR3 sequences, approximately 15% recorded once. These sequences were also reported in another study, on yellow fever vaccine responses in identical twins.

Sample: CD4+ T cells sorted from blood. All receptors come from a woman aged 18-29 years in good health. CDR3s include the opening cysteine and the closing phenylalanine or tryptophan. D genes are given only for firm matches.

CDR3	V	D	J
CASSRTSGSFGTDTQYF	TRBV6-1	TRBD2	TRBJ2-3
CASSYPPRRVSYNEQFF	TRBV6-9	-	TRBJ2-1
CASSFGGGASNEQFF	TRBV12-3/TRBV12-4	TRBD2	TRBJ2-1
CASSPFTGPYEQYF	TRBV18	-	TRBJ2-7
CSARDVGQAAAYEQYF	TRBV20-1	-	TRBJ2-7
CASRGVPGQNTEAFF	TRBV6-2/TRBV6-3	-	TRBJ1-1
CASRRQGSPYEQYF	TRBV7-8	-	TRBJ2-7
CASRIILAGAPTAQYF	TRBV21-1	-	TRBJ2-5
CASSLFVSGELFF	TRBV27	-	TRBJ2-2
CASSPRLAGGRSSEQYF	TRBV7-2	TRBD2	TRBJ2-7
CATGASEQYF	TRBV7-9	-	TRBJ2-7
CASYRDRGTGGETQYF	TRBV2	TRBD1	TRBJ2-5
CASSQDYMDTQYF	TRBV4-2	-	TRBJ2-3
CASSLAPQGPYVEQYF	TRBV12-3/TRBV12-4	-	TRBJ2-7
CATSDAGQAGGELFF	TRBV24-1	TRBD1	TRBJ2-2
CAISVRGPGDTQYF	TRBV10-3	-	TRBJ2-3
CASSTQITGGTSGRGNEQFF	TRBV5-4	-	TRBJ2-1
CASSERWETQYF	TRBV18	-	TRBJ2-5
CASTGQLTGELFF	TRBV12-3/TRBV12-4	-	TRBJ2-2
CASSEAQREQYF	TRBV2	-	TRBJ2-3
CASSANTRQETQYF	TRBV7-6	-	TRBJ2-5
CASSLVGVLQETQYF	TRBV5-1	-	TRBJ2-5
CASSVDLVRPQHF	TRBV12-3/TRBV12-4	-	TRBJ1-5
CSARRDSKQPQHF	TRBV20-1	TRBD1	TRBJ1-5
CASSPRVTVAGVTQYF	TRBV27	TRBD2	TRBJ2-3
CSVFIRDRGDEQFF	TRBV29-1	TRBD1	TRBJ2-1
CATSRATGLILSGTVSDTQYF	TRBV15	TRBD2	TRBJ2-3
CASRQLGLAGGKQFF	TRBV27	TRBD2	TRBJ2-1
CAISGTGTTGNTIYF	TRBV10-3	TRBD1	TRBJ1-3
CASSVSWNTGELFF	TRBV9	-	TRBJ2-2
CASSLDPAGRTQYF	TRBV11-2	-	TRBJ2-5
CASSLMTEHF	TRBV2	-	TRBJ2-1
CAIFPPRGLAGEWQAKNIQYF	TRBV10-2	TRBD2	TRBJ2-4
CASSETGLAANTGELFF	TRBV6-1	TRBD2	TRBJ2-2
CASRTGSAYGYTF	TRBV27	-	TRBJ1-2
CASSPDTRTNSPLHF	TRBV18	-	TRBJ1-6
CASSQVMNTEAFF	TRBV3-1	-	TRBJ1-1
CAISESGYQQFF	TRBV10-3	-	TRBJ2-1
CASSIATSGAKTQYF	TRBV19	-	TRBJ2-5
CAWSRQSNTEAFF	TRBV30	-	TRBJ1-1
CASSPLGTGGREQYF	TRBV18	TRBD1	TRBJ2-7
CASSPGLAVNTGELFF	TRBV4-1	TRBD2	TRBJ2-2
CASSSSAGYTF	TRBV18	-	TRBJ1-2